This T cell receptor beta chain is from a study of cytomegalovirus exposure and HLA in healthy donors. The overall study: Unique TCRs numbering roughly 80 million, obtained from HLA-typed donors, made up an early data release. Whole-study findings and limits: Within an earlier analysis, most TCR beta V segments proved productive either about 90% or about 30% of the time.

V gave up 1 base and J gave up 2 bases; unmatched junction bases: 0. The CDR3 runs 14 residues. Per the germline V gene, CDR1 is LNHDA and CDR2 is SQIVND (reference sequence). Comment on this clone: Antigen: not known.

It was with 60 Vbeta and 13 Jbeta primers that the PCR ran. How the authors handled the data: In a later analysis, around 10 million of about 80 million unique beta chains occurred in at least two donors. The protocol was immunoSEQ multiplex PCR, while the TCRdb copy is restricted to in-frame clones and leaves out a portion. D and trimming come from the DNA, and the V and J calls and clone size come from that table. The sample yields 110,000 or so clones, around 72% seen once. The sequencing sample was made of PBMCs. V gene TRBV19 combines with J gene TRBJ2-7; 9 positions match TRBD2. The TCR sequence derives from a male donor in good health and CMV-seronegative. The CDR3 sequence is CASSIVAGAYEQYF. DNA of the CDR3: TGTGCCAGTAGTATAGTAGCGGGAGCCTACGAGCAGTACTTC.